This passage covers 27 T cell receptor beta chains from one sample sequenced in a study of Ad26.COV2.S vaccination and SARS-CoV-2 variants. Treatment specified: about 20 received Ad26.COV2.S at low or high dose, single or two shots; 5 received placebo; per-sample allocation not given. Collection of the samples took place on day 63 after the first injection of vaccine or placebo. Sequencing was performed with immunoSEQ multiplex PCR; in TCRdb, only in-frame clones are kept and a portion is missing. The table shows roughly 500,000 clones, with around 85% occurring only once. Specimen: peripheral blood, collected in a trial of Ad26.COV2.S vaccine versus placebo. Receptors originate from a person between 18 and 65 years old who received the Ad26.COV2.S COVID-19 vaccine or a placebo.

The rearrangement joins TRBV30 to TRBJ2-2; D not certain. The germline CDR1 and CDR2 sequences are GTSNPN and SVGIG (reference sequence). Trimming removed 0 bases from V and 4 bases from J, with 9 bases in between. The CDR3 has 14 residues. The CDR3 protein is CAWSVVVGTGELFF. DNA of the CDR3: TGTGCCTGGAGTGTAGTGGTGGGCACCGGGGAGCTGTTTTTT.

The chain employs TRBV3-1 (or the pseudogene TRBV3-2) and TRBJ1-4, with a weak D call TRBD1 (6 bases). CDR1 is LGHDT and CDR2 is YNNKEL in the germline V gene (reference sequence). The CDR3 covers 16 residues. Trimming removed 4 bases at V and 4 bases at J, with 16 bases between. For the CDR3, the DNA is TGTGCCAGCAGCCCAGAGACAGGCAGTGATAATGAAAAACTGTTTTTT. This translates into CASSPETGSDNEKLFF.

The J gene is TRBJ2-1, the V gene TRBV10-3; maybe TRBD1 (6 bases). The CDR3 length is 15 residues. V lost 4 bases and J lost 5, with 15 bases in between. CDR1 is ENHRY and CDR2 is SYGVKD in the germline V gene. As DNA, the CDR3 is TGTGCCATCAGTGGGATAAAATGGGGGCACAATGAGCAGTTCTTC. Its translation is CAISGIKWGHNEQFF.

V and J are TRBV18 and TRBJ1-4; weak D call: TRBD1 (5 bases). The CDR3 loop spans 18 amino acids. V was pared by 4 bases and J by 0 bases, with 18 bases between. Germline V gene lookup returns CDR1 KGHSH and CDR2 LQKENI. CDR3 DNA sequence: TGTGCCAGCTCACTGGATAGGGGCGCGATGGCAACTAATGAAAAACTGTTTTTT. Protein: CASSLDRGAMATNEKLFF.

The V and J genes are TRBV27 and TRBJ1-6, with TRBD1 matching 8 bases. The CDR3 sequence is 14 residues long. Germline CDR1 and CDR2: MNHEY and SMNVEV (reference sequence). V lost 6 bases, J lost 9 bases, and 7 bases stayed unmatched. In DNA, the CDR3 is TGTGCCAGCAGCCTCGACAGGGGAGGTTCACCCCTCCACTTT. Translating it yields CASSLDRGGSPLHF.

This clone occurred a few times. The chain recombines TRBV19 with TRBJ1-1; D gene uncertain. The CDR3 sequence is 13 residues long. With 7 bases removed from V and 1 base from J, the gap between germline ends came to 10 bases. CDR1 LNHDA and CDR2 SQIVND come from the germline V gene (reference sequence). CDR3 amino acids: CASMVGRNTEAFF. The DNA for the CDR3 is TGTGCCAGTATGGTTGGAAGGAACACTGAAGCTTTCTTT.

V is TRBV4-3 and J is TRBJ1-2, with 7 nucleotides matching TRBD1. The germline gives CDR1 LGHNA, CDR2 YSLEER. CDR3 size: 14 residues. The ends lost 3 bases at V and 13 bases at J; junction bases unmatched: 14. Written as DNA, the CDR3 is TGCGCCAGCAGCCAGGCGCGGGACAGCACCCTTAGCACCTTC. Its translation: CASSQARDSTLSTF.

The chain recombines TRBV19 with TRBJ2-4; D is unclear. Germline-derived CDR1 and CDR2 are LNHDA and SQIVND (reference sequence). Trimming took 4 bases from V and 10 from J, leaving 8 bases between them. The CDR3 length is 11 residues. CDR3 in amino acids: CASSTGDIQYF. The CDR3 region has the DNA TGTGCCAGTAGTACTGGGGATATTCAGTACTTC.

The V and J genes are TRBV19 and TRBJ1-5; D is undetermined. Per germline, CDR1 LNHDA and CDR2 SQIVND (reference sequence). The CDR3 totals 15 residues. Trimming left V 0 bases short and J 3 bases short, with 9 bases between. The CDR3 nucleotides are TGTGCCAGTAGTATAGAGAAGGGCCCCAATCAGCCCCAGCATTTT. Translating it yields CASSIEKGPNQPQHF.

J is TRBJ2-2 and V is TRBV9, with D possibly TRBD2 on 6 matching bases. CDR1 and CDR2 (germline): SGDLS, YYNGEE. This CDR3 is built from 15 residues. Trimming took 0 bases from V and 1 from J, leaving 7 bases between them. The CDR3 region is CASSVEGGNTGELFF. The CDR3, as DNA: TGTGCCAGCAGCGTAGAGGGAGGGAACACCGGGGAGCTGTTTTTT.

V usage is TRBV27 and J usage is TRBJ1-6, with D possibly being TRBD1 (6 bases). The CDR3 length is 13 residues. Germline V CDR1 and CDR2: MNHEY, SMNVEV (reference sequence). V lost 5 bases and J 8 bases, leaving 10 bases between the germline ends. The CDR3 reads CASSKHRDSPLHF. CDR3 sequence (DNA): TGTGCCAGCAGTAAACACAGGGATTCACCCCTCCACTTT.

The chain carries TRBV6-2 or TRBV6-3 and TRBJ2-2, with 7 bases lining up with TRBD2. Unmatched junction bases numbered 4, after V lost 2 bases and J lost 7 bases. The CDR3 sequence is 14 residues long. Germline V CDR1 and CDR2: MNHEY, SVGEGT. CDR3 region: CASSYGGGVGELFF. The CDR3 DNA is TGTGCCAGCAGTTACGGGGGGGGAGTCGGGGAGCTGTTTTTT.

This rearrangement joins TRBV9 to TRBJ1-1, with D uncertain. The CDR3 is 13 residues long. Per the germline V gene, CDR1 is SGDLS and CDR2 is YYNGEE. V lost 0 bases and J 1 base, leaving 4 bases between the germline ends. CDR3 residues: CASSVGANTEAFF. The CDR3 region has the DNA TGTGCCAGCAGCGTAGGGGCGAACACTGAAGCTTTCTTT.

V gene TRBV7-9 combines with J gene TRBJ2-1; perhaps TRBD1 as D (6 bases). CDR3 size: 14 residues. Per germline, CDR1 SEHNR and CDR2 FQNEAQ (reference sequence). With 5 bases removed from V and 7 bases from J, the gap between germline ends came to 15 bases. The CDR3 loop reads CASSHDTGINEQFF. The CDR3 region has the DNA TGTGCCAGCAGCCATGATACAGGGATAAATGAGCAGTTCTTC.

V gene TRBV6-5 combines with J gene TRBJ1-5; TRBD1 might be the D (6 bases). Trimming took off 7 bases at V and 6 bases at J, with 13 bases between the two ends. CDR1 MNHEY and CDR2 SVGAGI come from the germline V gene. The CDR3 is 13 residues long. The CDR3 nucleotides read TGTGCCAGCAAGGGGGGTAGCGGTCAGCCCCAGCATTTT. This sequence encodes CASKGGSGQPQHF.

This clone has a single count. J is TRBJ2-1 and V is TRBV9; D ambiguous. The V end lost 0 bases, the J end lost 10 bases, and 8 bases lay between the germline ends. This CDR3 spans 12 amino acids. Germline V lookup: CDR1 SGDLS, CDR2 YYNGEE. CDR3: CASSVGLGEQFF. In DNA, the CDR3 is TGTGCCAGCAGCGTAGGGCTTGGGGAGCAGTTCTTC.

The rearrangement links TRBV7-9 to TRBJ1-2; 8 bases are a match to TRBD1. V lost 5 bases, J lost 4 bases, and 9 bases stayed unmatched. Germline loops: CDR1 SEHNR, CDR2 FQNEAQ (reference sequence). CDR3 length: 15 residues. The CDR3 reads CASSLTGTGTYGYTF. In nucleotides, the CDR3 is TGTGCCAGCAGCCTCACCGGGACAGGAACCTATGGCTACACCTTC.

The V call is TRBV19, the J call TRBJ2-1, with D possibly being TRBD1 (6 bases). The CDR3 extends over 15 amino acids. Germline assignment: CDR1 LNHDA and CDR2 SQIVND (reference sequence). With 3 bases removed from V and 3 bases from J, the gap between germline ends came to 12 bases. The CDR3 coding sequence is TGTGCCAGTAGTATCCCAGGACAGCTCTACAATGAGCAGTTCTTC. Encoded protein: CASSIPGQLYNEQFF. Based on the CDR3 plus reference TRBV19 and TRBJ2-1, the full variable domain is DGGITQSPKYLFRKEGQNVTLSCEQNLNHDAMYWYRQDPGQGLRLIYYSQIVNDFQKGDIAEGYSVSREKKESFPLTVTSAQKNPTAFYLCASSIPGQLYNEQFFGPGTRLTVL.

The J gene is TRBJ2-1, the V gene TRBV6-4; D is ambiguous. The CDR3 consists of 15 residues. Deletions cut 2 bases from V and 7 bases from J, with 15 bases between. From germline, CDR1 is MRHNA and CDR2 SNTAGT. Here the CDR3 DNA reads TGTGCCAGCAGTGACGGGCCGGCTAGGATTAATGAGCAGTTCTTC. This codes for CASSDGPARINEQFF.

In its sample, this clone was seen once. The chain carries TRBV19 and TRBJ1-5; D remains unclear. The CDR3 has 14 residues. Between the trimmed V and J ends, which lost 7 bases and 7 bases, there was a span of 17 bases. Germline loops: CDR1 LNHDA, CDR2 SQIVND (reference sequence). This chain's CDR3 is CASTPTTGRQPQHF. CDR3 nucleotide sequence: TGTGCCAGTACCCCGACTACTGGAAGGCAGCCCCAGCATTTT.

In the case of this clone: This clone may be a read error of a much larger clone one base away. Other DNA sequences in the same sample also yield this CDR3. The gene calls are TRBV28 and TRBJ1-3; D unclear. Germline-derived CDR1 and CDR2 are MDHEN and SYDVKM. Trimming left V 3 bases short and J 2 bases short, with 2 bases between. The length of the CDR3 is 12 residues. This CDR3 is CASSFTGNTIYF. The DNA of the CDR3 is TGTGCCAGCAGTTTTACTGGAAACACCATATATTTT.

The gene calls are TRBV7-3 and TRBJ2-3; no firm D call. V gave up 4 bases and J gave up 2 bases, with 13 bases separating them. CDR1 SGHTA and CDR2 FQGTGA come from the germline V gene. The CDR3 loop spans 15 amino acids. CDR3 sequence reads: CASSSDGLNTDTQYF. The CDR3 DNA sequence: TGTGCCAGCAGCTCCGACGGCCTTAACACAGATACGCAGTATTTT.

Comment on this clone: One end of the junction fails to match germline, which may point to a read error. The chain couples TRBV2 to TRBJ2-7; D might be TRBD1 (6 bases). The CDR3 spans 12 residues. Germline CDR1 SNHLY, CDR2 FYNNEI. CDR3 in DNA: TGTGCCAGCAGAGGGGGATCCTCCGAGCAGTACTTC. It translates to CASRGGSSEQYF.

The V and J genes are TRBV29-1 and TRBJ2-5; 11 bases fit TRBD1. The CDR3 length is 15 residues. Germline V gives CDR1 SQVTM, CDR2 ANQGSEA. J gave up 4 bases and V 5 bases, and 9 bases lay outside the gene matches. This chain's CDR3 is CSVSAGTGGRETQYF. For the CDR3, the DNA is TGCAGCGTTTCCGCCGGGACAGGGGGGAGAGAGACCCAGTACTTC.

The genes are TRBV19 and TRBJ2-7; possible D gene TRBD2, 6 bases. Trimming stripped 1 base from V and 0 bases from J, with 13 bases between. Germline lookup yields CDR1 LNHDA and CDR2 SQIVND (reference sequence). The CDR3 loop spans 16 amino acids. The CDR3 DNA reads as TGTGCCAGTAGTATAGGAGGGGAGGCCGCCTCCTACGAGCAGTACTTC. This translates into CASSIGGEAASYEQYF.

This clone was observed once. This rearrangement joins TRBV24-1 to TRBJ1-5; possible D gene TRBD1, 6 bases. CDR3 length: 13 amino acids. CDR1 and CDR2 from the germline V gene are KGHDR and SFDVKD. The V and J ends lost 3 bases and 7 bases respectively, with 9 bases between them. The CDR3 reads CATSDQGWQPQHF. DNA for the CDR3: TGTGCCACCAGTGATCAGGGGTGGCAGCCCCAGCATTTT.

V and J are TRBV10-3 and TRBJ1-1; TRBD1 aligns across 8 bases. From germline, CDR1 is ENHRY and CDR2 SYGVKD. Trimming cost V 6 bases and J 1 base; bases outside gene matches: 7. The CDR3 is 15 amino acids. The CDR3 region is CAIRDTGGGNTEAFF. The CDR3 bases are TGTGCCATCAGGGACACAGGGGGTGGGAACACTGAAGCTTTCTTT.